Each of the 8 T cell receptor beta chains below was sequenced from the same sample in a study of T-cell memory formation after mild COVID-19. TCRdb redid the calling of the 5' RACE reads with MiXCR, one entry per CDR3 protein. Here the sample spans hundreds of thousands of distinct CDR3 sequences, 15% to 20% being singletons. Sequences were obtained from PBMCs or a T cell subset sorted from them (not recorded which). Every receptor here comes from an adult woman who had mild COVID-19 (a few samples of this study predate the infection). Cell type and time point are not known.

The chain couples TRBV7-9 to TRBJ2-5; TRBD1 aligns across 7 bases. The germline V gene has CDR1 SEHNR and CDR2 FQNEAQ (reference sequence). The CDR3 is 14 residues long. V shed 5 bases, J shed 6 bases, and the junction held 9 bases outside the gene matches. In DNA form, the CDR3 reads TGTGCCAGCAGCAGTCTACAGGGGTCGAAGACCCAGTACTTC. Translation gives CASSSLQGSKTQYF.

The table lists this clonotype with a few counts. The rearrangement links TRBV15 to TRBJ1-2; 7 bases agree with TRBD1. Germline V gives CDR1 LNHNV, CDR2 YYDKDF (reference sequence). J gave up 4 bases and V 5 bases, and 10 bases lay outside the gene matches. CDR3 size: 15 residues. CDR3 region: CATSGRQGPSYGYTF. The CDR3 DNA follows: TGTGCCACCAGCGGGAGACAGGGTCCCTCCTATGGCTACACCTTC.

DNA of the CDR3: TGTGCCAGCAGCCAAGGGGGAAGCGAGCAGTTCTTC. Protein product: CASSQGGSEQFF. The chain carries TRBV4-2 and TRBJ2-1; no definite D call. Germline V gene lookup returns CDR1 LGHNA and CDR2 YNFKEQ. The CDR3 extends over 12 amino acids. V was cut by 1 base and J by 10 bases, with 8 bases left in between.

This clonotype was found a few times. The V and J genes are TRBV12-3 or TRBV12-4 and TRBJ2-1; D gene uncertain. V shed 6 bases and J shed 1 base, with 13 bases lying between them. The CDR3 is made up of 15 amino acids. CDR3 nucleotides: TGTGCCAGCAGCCATACTGCGACATCCTACAATGAGCAGTTCTTC. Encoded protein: CASSHTATSYNEQFF.

CDR3 region: CASSYGLYAAGGLRDTQYF. For the CDR3, the DNA is TGTGCCAGCAGTTACGGATTATACGCGGCGGGAGGGCTGAGAGATACGCAGTATTTT. The chain recombines TRBV6-5 with TRBJ2-3; 9 bases align to TRBD2. Per germline, CDR1 MNHEY and CDR2 SVGAGI. J was trimmed by 5 bases and V by 2 bases; bases with no gene match: 17. The CDR3 extends over 19 amino acids.

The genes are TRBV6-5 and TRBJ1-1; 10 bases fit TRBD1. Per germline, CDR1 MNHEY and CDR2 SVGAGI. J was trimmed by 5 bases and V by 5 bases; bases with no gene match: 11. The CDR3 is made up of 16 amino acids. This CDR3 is CASSHRDRGSRTEAFF. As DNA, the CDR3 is TGTGCCAGCAGTCACCGGGACAGGGGCTCGAGGACTGAAGCTTTCTTT.

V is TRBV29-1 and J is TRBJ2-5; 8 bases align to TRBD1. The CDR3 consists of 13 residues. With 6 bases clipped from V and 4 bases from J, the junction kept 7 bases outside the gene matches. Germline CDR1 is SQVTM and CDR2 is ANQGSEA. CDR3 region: CSVSGQEGETQYF. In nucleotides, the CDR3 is TGCAGCGTCTCGGGACAGGAGGGAGAGACCCAGTACTTC. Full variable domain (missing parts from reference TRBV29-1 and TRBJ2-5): SAVISQKPSRDICQRGTSLTIQCQVDSQVTMMFWYRQQPGQSLTLIATANQGSEATYESGFVIDKFPISRPNLTFSTLTVSNMSPEDSSIYLCSVSGQEGETQYFGPGTRLLVL.

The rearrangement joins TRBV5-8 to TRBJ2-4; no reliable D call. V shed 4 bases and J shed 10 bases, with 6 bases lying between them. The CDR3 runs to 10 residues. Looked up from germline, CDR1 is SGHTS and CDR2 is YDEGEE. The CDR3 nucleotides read TGTGCCAGCAGCCTCCAAATTCAGTACTTC. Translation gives CASSLQIQYF.